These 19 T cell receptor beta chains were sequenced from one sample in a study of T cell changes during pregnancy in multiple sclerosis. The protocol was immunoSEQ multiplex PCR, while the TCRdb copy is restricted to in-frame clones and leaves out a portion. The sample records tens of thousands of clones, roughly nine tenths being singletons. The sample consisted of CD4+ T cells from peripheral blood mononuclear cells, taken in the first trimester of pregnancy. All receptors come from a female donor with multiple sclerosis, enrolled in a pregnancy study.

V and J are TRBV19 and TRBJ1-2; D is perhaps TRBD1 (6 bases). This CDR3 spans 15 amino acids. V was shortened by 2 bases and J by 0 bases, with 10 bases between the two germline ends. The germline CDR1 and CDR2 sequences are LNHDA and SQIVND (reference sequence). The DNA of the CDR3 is TGTGCCAGTAGTATAATGGACAGCTCTAACTATGGCTACACCTTC. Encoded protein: CASSIMDSSNYGYTF.

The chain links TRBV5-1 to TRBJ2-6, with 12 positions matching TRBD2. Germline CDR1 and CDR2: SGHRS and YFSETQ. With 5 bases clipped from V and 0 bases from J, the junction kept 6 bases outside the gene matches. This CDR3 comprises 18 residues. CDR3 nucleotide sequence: TGCGCCAGCAGTTTAGGACTAGCGGGAAACTCTGGGGCCAACGTCCTGACTTTC. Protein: CASSLGLAGNSGANVLTF.

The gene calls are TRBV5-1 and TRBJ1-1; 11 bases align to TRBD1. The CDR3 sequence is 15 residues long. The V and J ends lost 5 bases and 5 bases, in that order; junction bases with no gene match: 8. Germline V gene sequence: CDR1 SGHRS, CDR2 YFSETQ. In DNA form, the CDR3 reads TGCGCCAGCAGTGGTGGGACAGGGGGTTGGACTGAAGCTTTCTTT. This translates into CASSGGTGGWTEAFF.

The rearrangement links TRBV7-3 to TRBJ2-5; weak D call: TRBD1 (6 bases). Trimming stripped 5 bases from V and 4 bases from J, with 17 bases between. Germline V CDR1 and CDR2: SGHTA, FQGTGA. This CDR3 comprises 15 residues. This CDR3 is CASSPLGAGPETQYF. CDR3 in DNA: TGTGCCAGCAGCCCCCTGGGGGCAGGGCCAGAGACCCAGTACTTC.

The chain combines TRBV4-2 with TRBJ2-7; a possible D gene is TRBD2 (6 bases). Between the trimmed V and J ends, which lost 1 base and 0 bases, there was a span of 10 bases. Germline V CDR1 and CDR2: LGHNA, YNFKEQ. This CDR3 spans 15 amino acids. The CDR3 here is CASSQGYGSSYEQYF. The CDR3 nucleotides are TGTGCCAGCAGCCAAGGGTACGGGAGCTCCTACGAGCAGTACTTC.

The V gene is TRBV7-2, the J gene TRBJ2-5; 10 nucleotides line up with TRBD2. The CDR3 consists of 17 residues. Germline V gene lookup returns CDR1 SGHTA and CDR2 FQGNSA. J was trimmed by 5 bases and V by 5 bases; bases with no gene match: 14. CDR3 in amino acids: CASSLGASGRFRETQYF. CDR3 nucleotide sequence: TGTGCCAGCAGCCTCGGGGCTAGCGGGAGATTCCGGGAGACCCAGTACTTC.

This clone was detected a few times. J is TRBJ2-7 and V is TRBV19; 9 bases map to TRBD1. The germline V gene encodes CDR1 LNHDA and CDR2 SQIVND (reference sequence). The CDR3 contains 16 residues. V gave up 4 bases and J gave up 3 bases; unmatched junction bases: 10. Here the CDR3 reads CASSKRAGTGSYEQYF. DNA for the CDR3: TGTGCCAGTAGTAAACGAGCCGGGACAGGGAGCTACGAGCAGTACTTC.

CDR3 amino acids: CASTSGQGAFYEQYF. For the CDR3, the DNA is TGTGCCAGTACCTCCGGACAGGGGGCGTTCTACGAGCAGTACTTC. The V and J genes are TRBV19 and TRBJ2-7, with 11 bases matching TRBD1. CDR1 and CDR2 (germline): LNHDA, SQIVND (reference sequence). This CDR3 has 15 amino acids. J was trimmed by 3 bases and V by 7 bases; bases with no gene match: 8. Full variable domain (missing parts from reference TRBV19 and TRBJ2-7): DGGITQSPKYLFRKEGQNVTLSCEQNLNHDAMYWYRQDPGQGLRLIYYSQIVNDFQKGDIAEGYSVSREKKESFPLTVTSAQKNPTAFYLCASTSGQGAFYEQYFGPGTRLTVT.

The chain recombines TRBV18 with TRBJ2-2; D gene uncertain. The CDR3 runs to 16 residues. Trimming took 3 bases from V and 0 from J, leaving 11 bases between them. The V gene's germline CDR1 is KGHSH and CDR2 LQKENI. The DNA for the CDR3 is TGTGCCAGCTCACCTGATACTATGTCGAACACCGGGGAGCTGTTTTTT. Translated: CASSPDTMSNTGELFF.

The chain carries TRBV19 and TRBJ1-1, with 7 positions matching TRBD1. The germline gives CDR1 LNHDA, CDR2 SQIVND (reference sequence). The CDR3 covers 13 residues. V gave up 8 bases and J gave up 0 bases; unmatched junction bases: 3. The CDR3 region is CASSGQLNTEAFF. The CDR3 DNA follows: TGTGCCAGTTCGGGACAGCTGAACACTGAAGCTTTCTTT. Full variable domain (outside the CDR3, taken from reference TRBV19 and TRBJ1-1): DGGITQSPKYLFRKEGQNVTLSCEQNLNHDAMYWYRQDPGQGLRLIYYSQIVNDFQKGDIAEGYSVSREKKESFPLTVTSAQKNPTAFYLCASSGQLNTEAFFGQGTRLTVV.

The DNA for the CDR3 is TGTGCCAGCAACACCTTAAACTATGGCTACACCTTC. Amino acid sequence: CASNTLNYGYTF. The J gene is TRBJ1-2, the V gene TRBV6-5; no reliable D call. Germline CDR1 MNHEY, CDR2 SVGAGI. Deletions cut 7 bases from V and 2 bases from J, with 8 bases between. The CDR3 is 12 amino acids.

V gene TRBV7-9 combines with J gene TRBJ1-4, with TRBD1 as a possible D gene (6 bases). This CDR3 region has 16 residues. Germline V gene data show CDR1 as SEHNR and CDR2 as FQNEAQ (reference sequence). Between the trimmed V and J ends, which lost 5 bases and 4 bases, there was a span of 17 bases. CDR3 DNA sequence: TGTGCCAGCAGCCCGAGGTTATGGACAGATAATGAAAAACTGTTTTTT. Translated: CASSPRLWTDNEKLFF. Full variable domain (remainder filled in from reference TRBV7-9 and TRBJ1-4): DTGVSQNPRHKITKRGQNVTFRCDPISEHNRLYWYRQTLGQGPEFLTYFQNEAQLEKSRLLSDRFSAERPKGSFSTLEIQRTEQGDSAMYLCASSPRLWTDNEKLFFGSGTQLSVL.

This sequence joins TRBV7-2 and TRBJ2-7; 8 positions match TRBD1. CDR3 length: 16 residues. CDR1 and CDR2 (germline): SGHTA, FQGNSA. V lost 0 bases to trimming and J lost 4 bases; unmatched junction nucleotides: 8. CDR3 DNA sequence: TGTGCCAGCAGCTTAGCGGCAGGGGGCATCGGATACGAGCAGTACTTC. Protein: CASSLAAGGIGYEQYF.

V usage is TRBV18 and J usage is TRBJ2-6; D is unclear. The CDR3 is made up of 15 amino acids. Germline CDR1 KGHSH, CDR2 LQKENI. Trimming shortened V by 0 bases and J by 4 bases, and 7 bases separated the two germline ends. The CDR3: CASSPPIPGANVLTF. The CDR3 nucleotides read TGTGCCAGCTCACCACCTATTCCGGGGGCCAACGTCCTGACTTTC.

The CDR3 spells CASSASGSLNEQYF. CDR3 DNA sequence: TGTGCCAGCAGTGCTAGCGGGAGTCTCAACGAGCAGTACTTC. The chain has TRBV2 and TRBJ2-7; 10 positions match TRBD2. Germline V gene sequence: CDR1 SNHLY, CDR2 FYNNEI. The CDR3 runs to 14 residues. V lost 4 bases and J lost 5; bases outside the gene matches: 5. Using reference TRBV2 and TRBJ2-7 for the parts outside the CDR3, the full variable domain is EPEVTQTPSHQVTQMGQEVILRCVPISNHLYFYWYRQILGQKVEFLVSFYNNEISEKSEIFDDQFSVERPDGSNFTLKIRSTKLEDSAMYFCASSASGSLNEQYFGPGTRLTVT.

The CDR3 sequence is CASTHTREGRETQYF. Here the CDR3 DNA reads TGTGCCAGTACACATACGCGGGAGGGCCGGGAGACCCAGTACTTC. V usage is TRBV19 and J usage is TRBJ2-5; 9 positions agree with TRBD2. Per the germline V gene, CDR1 is LNHDA and CDR2 is SQIVND (reference sequence). The CDR3 consists of 15 residues. V was pared by 7 bases and J by 5 bases, with 11 bases of the junction left unmatched.

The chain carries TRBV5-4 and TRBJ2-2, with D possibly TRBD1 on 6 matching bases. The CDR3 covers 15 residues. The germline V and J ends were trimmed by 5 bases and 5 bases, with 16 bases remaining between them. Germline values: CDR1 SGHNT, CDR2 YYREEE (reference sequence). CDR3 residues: CASSSGALTTGELFF. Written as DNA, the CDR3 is TGTGCCAGCAGTTCAGGGGCATTAACGACCGGGGAGCTGTTTTTT.

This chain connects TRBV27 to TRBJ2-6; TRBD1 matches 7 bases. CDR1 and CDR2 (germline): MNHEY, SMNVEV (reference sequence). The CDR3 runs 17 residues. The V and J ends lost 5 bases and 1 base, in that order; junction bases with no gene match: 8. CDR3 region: CASSPPGQLSGANVLTF. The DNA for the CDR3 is TGTGCCAGCAGTCCGCCGGGACAGTTATCTGGGGCCAACGTCCTGACTTTC.

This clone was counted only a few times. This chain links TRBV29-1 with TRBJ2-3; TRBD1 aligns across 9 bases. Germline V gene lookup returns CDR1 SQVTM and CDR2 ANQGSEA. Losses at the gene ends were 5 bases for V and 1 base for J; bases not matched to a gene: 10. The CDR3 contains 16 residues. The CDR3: CSVSTGTGSGTDTQYF. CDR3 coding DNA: TGCAGCGTTAGTACCGGGACAGGGTCGGGCACAGATACGCAGTATTTT.